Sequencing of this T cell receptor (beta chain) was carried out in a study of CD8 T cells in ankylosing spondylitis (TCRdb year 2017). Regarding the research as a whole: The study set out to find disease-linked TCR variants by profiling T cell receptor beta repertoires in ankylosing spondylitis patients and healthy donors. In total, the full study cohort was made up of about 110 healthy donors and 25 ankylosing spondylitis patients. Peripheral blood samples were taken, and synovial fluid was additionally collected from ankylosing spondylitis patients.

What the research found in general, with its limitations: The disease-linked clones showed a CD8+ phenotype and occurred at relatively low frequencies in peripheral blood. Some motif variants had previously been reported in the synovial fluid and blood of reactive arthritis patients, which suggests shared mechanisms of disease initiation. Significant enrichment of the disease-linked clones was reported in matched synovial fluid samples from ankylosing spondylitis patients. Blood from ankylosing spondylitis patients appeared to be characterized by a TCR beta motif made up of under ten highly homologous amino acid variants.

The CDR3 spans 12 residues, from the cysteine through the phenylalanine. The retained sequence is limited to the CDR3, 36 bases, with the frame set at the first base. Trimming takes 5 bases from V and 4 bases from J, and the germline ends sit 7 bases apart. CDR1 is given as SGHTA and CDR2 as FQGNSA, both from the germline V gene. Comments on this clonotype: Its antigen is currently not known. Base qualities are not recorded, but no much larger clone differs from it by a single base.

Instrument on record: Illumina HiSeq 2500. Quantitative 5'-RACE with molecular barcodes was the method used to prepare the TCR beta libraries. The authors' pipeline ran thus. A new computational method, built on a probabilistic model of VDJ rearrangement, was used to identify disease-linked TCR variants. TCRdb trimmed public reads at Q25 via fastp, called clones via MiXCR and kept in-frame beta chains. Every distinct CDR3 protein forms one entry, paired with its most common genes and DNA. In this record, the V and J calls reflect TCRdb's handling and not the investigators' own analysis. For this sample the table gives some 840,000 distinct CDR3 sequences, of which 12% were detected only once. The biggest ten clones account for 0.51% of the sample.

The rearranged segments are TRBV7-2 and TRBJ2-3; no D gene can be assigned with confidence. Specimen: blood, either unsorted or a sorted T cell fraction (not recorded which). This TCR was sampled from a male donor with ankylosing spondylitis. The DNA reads TGTGCCAGCAGCCCGGCGTCAGATACGCAGTATTTT. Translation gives CASSPASDTQYF.